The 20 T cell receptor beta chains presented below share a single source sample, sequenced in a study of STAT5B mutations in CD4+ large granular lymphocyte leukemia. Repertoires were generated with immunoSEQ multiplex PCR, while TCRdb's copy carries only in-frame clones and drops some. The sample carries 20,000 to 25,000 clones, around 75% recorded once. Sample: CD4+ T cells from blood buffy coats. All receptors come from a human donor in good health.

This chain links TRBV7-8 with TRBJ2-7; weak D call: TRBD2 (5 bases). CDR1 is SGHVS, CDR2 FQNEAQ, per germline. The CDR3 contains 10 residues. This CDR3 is CATGAYEQYF. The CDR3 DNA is TGTGCGACCGGGGCCTACGAGCAGTACTTC.

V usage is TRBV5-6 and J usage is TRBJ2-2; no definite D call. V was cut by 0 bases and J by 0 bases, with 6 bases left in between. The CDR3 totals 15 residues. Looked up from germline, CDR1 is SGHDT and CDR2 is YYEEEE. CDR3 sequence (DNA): TGTGCCAGCAGCTTGGTAGGGCCGAACACCGGGGAGCTGTTTTTT. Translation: CASSLVGPNTGELFF.

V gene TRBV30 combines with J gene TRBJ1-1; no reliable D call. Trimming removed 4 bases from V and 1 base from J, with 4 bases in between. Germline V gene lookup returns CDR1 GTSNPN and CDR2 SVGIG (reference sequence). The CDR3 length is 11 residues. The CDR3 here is CAWKWNTEAFF. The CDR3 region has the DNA TGTGCCTGGAAATGGAACACTGAAGCTTTCTTT.

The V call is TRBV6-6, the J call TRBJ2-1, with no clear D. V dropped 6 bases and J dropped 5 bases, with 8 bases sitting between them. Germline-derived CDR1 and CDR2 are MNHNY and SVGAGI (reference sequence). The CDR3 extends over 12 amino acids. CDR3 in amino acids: CASRHRDNEQFF. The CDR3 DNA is TGTGCCAGCAGGCACCGGGACAATGAGCAGTTCTTC.

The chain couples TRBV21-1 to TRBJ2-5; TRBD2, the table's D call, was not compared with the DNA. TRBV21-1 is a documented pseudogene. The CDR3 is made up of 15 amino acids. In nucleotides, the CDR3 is TGTGCCAGCAGCAAACGGTGGAGCGGGAGGGTAACCCAGTACTTC. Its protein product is CASSKRWSGRVTQYF.

The CDR3 region is CASSLAASGSYEQYF. CDR3 in DNA: TGTGCCAGCAGCTTAGCGGCTAGCGGGAGCTACGAGCAGTACTTC. The genes are TRBV11-3 and TRBJ2-7, with 10 positions matching TRBD2. The CDR3 loop spans 15 amino acids. Germline V lookup: CDR1 SGHNT, CDR2 YENEEA. V trimming: 1 base; J trimming: 3 bases; junction bases outside the gene matches: 3. Variable domain in full (rest from reference TRBV11-3 and TRBJ2-7): EAGVVQSPRYKIIEKKQPVAFWCNPISGHNTLYWYLQNLGQGPELLIRYENEEAVDDSQLPKDRFSAERLKGVDSTLKIQPAELGDSAVYLCASSLAASGSYEQYFGPGTRLTVT.

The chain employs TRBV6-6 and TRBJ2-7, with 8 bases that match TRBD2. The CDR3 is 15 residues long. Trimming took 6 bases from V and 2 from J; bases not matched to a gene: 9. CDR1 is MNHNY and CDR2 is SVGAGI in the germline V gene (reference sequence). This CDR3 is CASRDPSGRPYEQYF. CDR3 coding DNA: TGTGCCAGCAGGGATCCGAGCGGGAGACCCTACGAGCAGTACTTC.

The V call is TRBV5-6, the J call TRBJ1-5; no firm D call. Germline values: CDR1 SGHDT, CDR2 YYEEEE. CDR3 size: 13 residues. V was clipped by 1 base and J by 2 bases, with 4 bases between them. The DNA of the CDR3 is TGTGCCAGCAGCTTGAGCGGCAATCAGCCCCAGCATTTT. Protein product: CASSLSGNQPQHF.

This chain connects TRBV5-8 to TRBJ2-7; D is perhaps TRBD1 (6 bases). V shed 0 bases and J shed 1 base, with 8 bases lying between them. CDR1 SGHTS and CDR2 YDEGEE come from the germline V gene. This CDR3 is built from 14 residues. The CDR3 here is CASSLGTVSYEQYF. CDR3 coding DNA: TGTGCCAGCAGCTTGGGGACAGTATCCTACGAGCAGTACTTC.

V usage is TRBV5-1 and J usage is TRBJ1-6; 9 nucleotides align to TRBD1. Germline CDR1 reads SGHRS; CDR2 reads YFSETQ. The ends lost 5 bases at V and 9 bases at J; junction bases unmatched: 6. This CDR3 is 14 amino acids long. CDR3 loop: CASSFGTGSSPLHF. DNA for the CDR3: TGCGCCAGCAGTTTCGGGACAGGGTCTTCACCCCTCCACTTT.

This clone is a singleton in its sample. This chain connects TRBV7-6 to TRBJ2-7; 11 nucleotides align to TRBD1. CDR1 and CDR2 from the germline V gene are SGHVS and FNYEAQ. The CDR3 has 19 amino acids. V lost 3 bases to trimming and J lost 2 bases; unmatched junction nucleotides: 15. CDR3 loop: CASSFLGTGGAEGAYEQYF. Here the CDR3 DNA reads TGTGCCAGCAGCTTTCTCGGGACAGGGGGTGCAGAGGGGGCCTACGAGCAGTACTTC.

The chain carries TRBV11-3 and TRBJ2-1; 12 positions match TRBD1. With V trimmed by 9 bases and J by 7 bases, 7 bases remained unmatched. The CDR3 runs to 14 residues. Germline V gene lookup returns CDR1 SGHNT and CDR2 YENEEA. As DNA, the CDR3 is TGTGCCAGTACGGGACAGGGGGCGCGTAATGAGCAGTTCTTC. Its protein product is CASTGQGARNEQFF.

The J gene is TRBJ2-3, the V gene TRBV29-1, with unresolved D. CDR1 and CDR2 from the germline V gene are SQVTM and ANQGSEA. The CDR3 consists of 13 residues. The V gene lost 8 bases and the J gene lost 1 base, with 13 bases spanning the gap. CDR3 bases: TGCAGCTCTCAGCAGGCCCGCACAGATACGCAGTATTTT. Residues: CSSQQARTDTQYF.

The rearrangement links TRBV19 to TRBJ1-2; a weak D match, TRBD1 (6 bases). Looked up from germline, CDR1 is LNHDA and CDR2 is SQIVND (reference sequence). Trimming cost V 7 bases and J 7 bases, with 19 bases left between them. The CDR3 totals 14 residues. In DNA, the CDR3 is TGTGCCAGTACCCCACTGGGGGGGGCAGGTGGCTACACCTTC. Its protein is CASTPLGGAGGYTF.

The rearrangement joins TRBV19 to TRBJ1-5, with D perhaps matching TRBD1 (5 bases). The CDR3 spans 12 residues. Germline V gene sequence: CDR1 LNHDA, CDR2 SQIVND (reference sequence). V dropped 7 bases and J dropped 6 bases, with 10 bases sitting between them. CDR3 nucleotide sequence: TGTGCCAGTAACGGGGACCTTCAGCCCCAGCATTTT. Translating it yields CASNGDLQPQHF.

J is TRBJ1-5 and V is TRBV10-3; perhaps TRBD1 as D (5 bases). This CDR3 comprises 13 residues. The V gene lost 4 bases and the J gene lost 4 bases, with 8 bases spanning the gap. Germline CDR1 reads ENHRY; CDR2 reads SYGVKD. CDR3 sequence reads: CAISGGINQPQHF. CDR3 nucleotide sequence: TGTGCCATCAGTGGGGGCATTAATCAGCCCCAGCATTTT.

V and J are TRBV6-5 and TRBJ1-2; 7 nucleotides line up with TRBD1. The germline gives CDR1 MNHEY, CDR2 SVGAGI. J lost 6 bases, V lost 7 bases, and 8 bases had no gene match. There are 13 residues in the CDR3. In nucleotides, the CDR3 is TGTGCCAGCACCGAGGCTGACAGGGATGGCTACACCTTC. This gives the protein CASTEADRDGYTF.

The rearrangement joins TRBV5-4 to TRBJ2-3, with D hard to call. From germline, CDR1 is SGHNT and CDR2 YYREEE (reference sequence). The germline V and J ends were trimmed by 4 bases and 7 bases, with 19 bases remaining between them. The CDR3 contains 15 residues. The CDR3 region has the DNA TGTGCCAGCAGCCCGAATGGGGTCGCGAGAAATACGCAGTATTTT. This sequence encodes CASSPNGVARNTQYF.

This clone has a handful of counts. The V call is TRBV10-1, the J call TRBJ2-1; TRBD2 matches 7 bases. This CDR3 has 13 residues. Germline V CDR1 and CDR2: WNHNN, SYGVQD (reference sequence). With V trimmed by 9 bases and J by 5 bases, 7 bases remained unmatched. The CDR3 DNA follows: TGCGCCAGAGGCGGGAGAAGGGACAATGAGCAGTTCTTC. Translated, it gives CARGGRRDNEQFF.

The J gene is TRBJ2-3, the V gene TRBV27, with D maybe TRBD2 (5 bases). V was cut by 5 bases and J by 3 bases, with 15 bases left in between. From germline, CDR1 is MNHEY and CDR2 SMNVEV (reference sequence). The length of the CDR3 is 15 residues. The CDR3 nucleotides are TGTGCCAGCAGTCCTACTGGGAGACTGACAGATACGCAGTATTTT. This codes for CASSPTGRLTDTQYF.